These 2 T cell receptor beta chains share one sample of origin, sequenced in a study of CD8 T cells in Susac syndrome. Reverse transcription of about 0.45 to 1 ug RNA was carried out with random hexamers. Each CDR3 protein is one row after TCRdb ran MiXCR on the immunoSEQ multiplex PCR reads. The data show more than 130,000 distinct CDR3 sequences, 90% to 95% seen once. The sequenced sample consisted of CD8+ T cells from PBMCs. These TCRs come from a human donor in good health.

V usage is TRBV9 and J usage is TRBJ2-3; D call uncertain. Germline lookup yields CDR1 SGDLS and CDR2 YYNGEE. The CDR3 consists of 16 residues. V was shortened by 0 bases and J by 3 bases, with 14 bases between the two germline ends. The CDR3 nucleotides read TGTGCCAGCAGCGTAGACCGGGTGAGAAGTACAGATACGCAGTATTTT. It yields the protein CASSVDRVRSTDTQYF.

The count of this clonotype is one. The rearrangement uses TRBV29-1 and TRBJ2-1; TRBD1 might be the D (5 bases). Germline V gives CDR1 SQVTM, CDR2 ANQGSEA. V was trimmed by 7 bases and J by 6 bases, leaving 13 bases between them. CDR3 length equals 12 residues. The CDR3 loop is CSAGHLPNEQFF. For the CDR3, the DNA is TGCAGCGCTGGACATTTGCCCAATGAGCAGTTCTTC.